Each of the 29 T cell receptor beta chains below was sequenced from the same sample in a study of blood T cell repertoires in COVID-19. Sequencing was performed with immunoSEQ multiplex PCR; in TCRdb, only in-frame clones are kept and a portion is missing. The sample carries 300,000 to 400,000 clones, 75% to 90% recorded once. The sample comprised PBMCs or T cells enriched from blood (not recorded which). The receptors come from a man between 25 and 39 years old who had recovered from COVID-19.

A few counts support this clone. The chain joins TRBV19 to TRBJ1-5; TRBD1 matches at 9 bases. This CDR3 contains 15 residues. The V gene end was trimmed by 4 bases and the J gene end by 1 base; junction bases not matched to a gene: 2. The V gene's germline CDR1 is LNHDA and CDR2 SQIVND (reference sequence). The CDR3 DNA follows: TGTGCCAGTAGTAGGGACAGGGTAAGCAATCAGCCCCAGCATTTT. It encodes CASSRDRVSNQPQHF.

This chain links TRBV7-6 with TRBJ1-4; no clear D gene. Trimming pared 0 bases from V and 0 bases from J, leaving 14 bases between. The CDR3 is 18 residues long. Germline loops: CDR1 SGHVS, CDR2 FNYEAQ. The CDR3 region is CASSLAGLPDPTNEKLFF. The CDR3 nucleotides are TGTGCCAGCAGCTTAGCGGGCCTCCCAGACCCAACTAATGAAAAACTGTTTTTT.

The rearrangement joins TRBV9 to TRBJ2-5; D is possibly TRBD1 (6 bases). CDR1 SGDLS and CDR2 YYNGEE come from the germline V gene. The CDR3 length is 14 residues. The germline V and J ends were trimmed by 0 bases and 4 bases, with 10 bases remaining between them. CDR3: CASSVGGRIETQYF. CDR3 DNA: TGTGCCAGCAGCGTAGGGGGGCGGATAGAGACCCAGTACTTC.

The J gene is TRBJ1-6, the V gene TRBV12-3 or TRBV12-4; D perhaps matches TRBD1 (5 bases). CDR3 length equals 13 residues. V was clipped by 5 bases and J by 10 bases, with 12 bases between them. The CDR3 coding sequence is TGTGCCAGCAGTCCTCAGGGAGGATCACCCCTCCACTTT. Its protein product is CASSPQGGSPLHF.

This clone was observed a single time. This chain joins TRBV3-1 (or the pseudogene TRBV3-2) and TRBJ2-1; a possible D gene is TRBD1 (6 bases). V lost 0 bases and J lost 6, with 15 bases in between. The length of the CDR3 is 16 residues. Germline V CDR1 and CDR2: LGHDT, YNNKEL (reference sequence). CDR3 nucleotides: TGTGCCAGCAGCCAAGATTTGGCGGGCAGGGGCAATGAGCAGTTCTTC. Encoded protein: CASSQDLAGRGNEQFF.

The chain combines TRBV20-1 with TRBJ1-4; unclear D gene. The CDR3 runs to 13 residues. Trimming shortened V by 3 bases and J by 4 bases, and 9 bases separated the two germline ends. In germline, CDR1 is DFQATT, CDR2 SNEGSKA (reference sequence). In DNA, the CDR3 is TGCAGTGCTAGTGTCAGGAATAATGAAAAACTGTTTTTT. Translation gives CSASVRNNEKLFF.

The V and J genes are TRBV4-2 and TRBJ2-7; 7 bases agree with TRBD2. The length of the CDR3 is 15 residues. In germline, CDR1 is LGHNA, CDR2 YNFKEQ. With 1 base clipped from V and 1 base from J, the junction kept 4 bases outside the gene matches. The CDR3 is CASSQGQRGSYEQYF. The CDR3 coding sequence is TGTGCCAGCAGCCAAGGCCAGCGGGGATCCTACGAGCAGTACTTC.

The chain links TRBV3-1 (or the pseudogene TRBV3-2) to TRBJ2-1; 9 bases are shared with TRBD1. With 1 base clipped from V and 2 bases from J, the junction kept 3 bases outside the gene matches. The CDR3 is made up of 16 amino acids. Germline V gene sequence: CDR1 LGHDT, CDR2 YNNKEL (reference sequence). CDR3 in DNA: TGTGCCAGCAGCCAAGCCCGGGACAGGGCCTACAATGAGCAGTTCTTC. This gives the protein CASSQARDRAYNEQFF.

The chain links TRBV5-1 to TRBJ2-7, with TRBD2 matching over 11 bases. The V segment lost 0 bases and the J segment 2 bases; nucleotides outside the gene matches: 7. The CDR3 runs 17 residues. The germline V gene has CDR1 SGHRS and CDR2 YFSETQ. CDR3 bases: TGCGCCAGCAGCTTGGGACTAGCGGGGCCGCGAACCTACGAGCAGTACTTC. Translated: CASSLGLAGPRTYEQYF.

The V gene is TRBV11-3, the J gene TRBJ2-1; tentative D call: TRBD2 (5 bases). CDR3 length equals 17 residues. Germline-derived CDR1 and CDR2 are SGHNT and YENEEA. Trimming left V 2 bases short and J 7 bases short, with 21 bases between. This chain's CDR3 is CASSLIFGVLISNEQFF. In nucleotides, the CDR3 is TGTGCCAGCAGCTTAATTTTCGGGGTATTGATCTCGAATGAGCAGTTCTTC.

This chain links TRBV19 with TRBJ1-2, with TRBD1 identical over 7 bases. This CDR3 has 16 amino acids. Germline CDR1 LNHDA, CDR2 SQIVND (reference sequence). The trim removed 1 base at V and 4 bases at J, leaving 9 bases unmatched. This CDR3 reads CASSIASATGPYGYTF. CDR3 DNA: TGTGCCAGTAGTATAGCGTCCGCGACAGGGCCCTATGGCTACACCTTC.

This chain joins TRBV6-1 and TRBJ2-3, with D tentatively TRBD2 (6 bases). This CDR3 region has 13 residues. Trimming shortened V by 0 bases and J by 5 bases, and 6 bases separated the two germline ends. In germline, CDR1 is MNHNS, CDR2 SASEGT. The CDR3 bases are TGTGCCAGCAGTGAAGCCGGGGGAGATACGCAGTATTTT. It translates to CASSEAGGDTQYF.

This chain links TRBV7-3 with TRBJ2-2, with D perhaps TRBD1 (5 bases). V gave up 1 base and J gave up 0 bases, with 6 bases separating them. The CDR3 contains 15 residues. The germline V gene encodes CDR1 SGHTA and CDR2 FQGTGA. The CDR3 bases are TGTGCCAGCAGCTTAAGCAGGGCGAACACCGGGGAGCTGTTTTTT. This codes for CASSLSRANTGELFF.

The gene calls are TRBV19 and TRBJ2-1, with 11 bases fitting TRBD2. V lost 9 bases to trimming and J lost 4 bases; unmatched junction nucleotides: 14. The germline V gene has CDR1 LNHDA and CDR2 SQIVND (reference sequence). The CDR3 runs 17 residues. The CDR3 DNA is TGTGCCAGCCTTAATACCGGGACTAGCGGAAGTTACAATGAGCAGTTCTTC. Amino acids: CASLNTGTSGSYNEQFF.

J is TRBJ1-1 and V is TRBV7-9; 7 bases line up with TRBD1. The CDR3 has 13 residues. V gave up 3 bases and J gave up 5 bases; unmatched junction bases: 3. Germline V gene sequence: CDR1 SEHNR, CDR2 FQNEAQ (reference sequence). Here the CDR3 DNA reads TGTGCCAGCAGCTTCGACAGGGTAACTGAAGCTTTCTTT. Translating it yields CASSFDRVTEAFF. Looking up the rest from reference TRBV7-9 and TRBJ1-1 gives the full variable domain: DTGVSQNPRHKITKRGQNVTFRCDPISEHNRLYWYRQTLGQGPEFLTYFQNEAQLEKSRLLSDRFSAERPKGSFSTLEIQRTEQGDSAMYLCASSFDRVTEAFFGQGTRLTVV.

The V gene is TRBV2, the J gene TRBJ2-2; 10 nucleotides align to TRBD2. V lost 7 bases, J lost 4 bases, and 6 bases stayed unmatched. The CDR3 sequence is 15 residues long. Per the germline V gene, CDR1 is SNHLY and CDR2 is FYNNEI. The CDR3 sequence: CASTEAGGITGELFF. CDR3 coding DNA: TGTGCCAGCACGGAAGCGGGGGGGATCACCGGGGAGCTGTTTTTT.

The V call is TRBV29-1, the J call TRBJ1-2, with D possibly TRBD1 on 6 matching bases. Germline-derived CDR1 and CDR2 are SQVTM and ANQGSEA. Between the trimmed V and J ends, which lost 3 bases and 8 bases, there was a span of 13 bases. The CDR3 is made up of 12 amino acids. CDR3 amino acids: CSVDQGIYGYTF. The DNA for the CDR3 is TGCAGCGTTGATCAGGGGATATACGGCTACACCTTC.

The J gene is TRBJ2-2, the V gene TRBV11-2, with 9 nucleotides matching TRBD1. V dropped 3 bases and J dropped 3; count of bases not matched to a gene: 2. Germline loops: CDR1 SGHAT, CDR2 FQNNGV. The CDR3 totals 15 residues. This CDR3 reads CASSFGDRDTGELFF. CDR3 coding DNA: TGTGCCAGCAGCTTTGGGGACAGGGACACCGGGGAGCTGTTTTTT.

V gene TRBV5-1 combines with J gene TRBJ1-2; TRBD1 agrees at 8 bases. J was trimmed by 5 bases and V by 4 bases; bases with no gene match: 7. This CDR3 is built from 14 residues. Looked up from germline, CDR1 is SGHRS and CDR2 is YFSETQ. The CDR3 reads CASSLGTGKYGYTF. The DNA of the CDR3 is TGCGCCAGCAGCCTAGGGACAGGAAAATATGGCTACACCTTC.

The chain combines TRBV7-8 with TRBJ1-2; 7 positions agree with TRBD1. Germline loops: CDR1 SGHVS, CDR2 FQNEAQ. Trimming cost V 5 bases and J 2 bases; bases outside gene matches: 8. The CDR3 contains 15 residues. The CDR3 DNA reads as TGTGCCAGCAGCCCGGCAGGGGGGTACAACTATGGCTACACCTTC. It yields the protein CASSPAGGYNYGYTF.

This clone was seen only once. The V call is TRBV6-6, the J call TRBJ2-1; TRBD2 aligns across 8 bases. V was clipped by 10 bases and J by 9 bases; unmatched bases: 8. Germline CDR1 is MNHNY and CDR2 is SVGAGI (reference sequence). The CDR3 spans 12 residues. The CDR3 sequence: CAISGGPGEQFF. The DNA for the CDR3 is TGTGCCATCTCGGGGGGGCCGGGTGAGCAGTTCTTC.

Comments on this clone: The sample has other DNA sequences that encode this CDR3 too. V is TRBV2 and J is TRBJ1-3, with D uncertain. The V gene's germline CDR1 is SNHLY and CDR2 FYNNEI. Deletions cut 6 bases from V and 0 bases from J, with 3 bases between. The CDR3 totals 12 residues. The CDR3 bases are TGTGCCAGCAGCGGCTCTGGAAACACCATATATTTT. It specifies CASSGSGNTIYF.

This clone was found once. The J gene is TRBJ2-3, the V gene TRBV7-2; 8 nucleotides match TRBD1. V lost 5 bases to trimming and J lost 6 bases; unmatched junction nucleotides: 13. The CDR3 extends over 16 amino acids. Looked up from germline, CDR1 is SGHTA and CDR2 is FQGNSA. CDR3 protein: CASSITLQGEEDTQYF. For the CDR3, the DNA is TGTGCCAGCAGCATTACACTACAGGGGGAAGAGGATACGCAGTATTTT.

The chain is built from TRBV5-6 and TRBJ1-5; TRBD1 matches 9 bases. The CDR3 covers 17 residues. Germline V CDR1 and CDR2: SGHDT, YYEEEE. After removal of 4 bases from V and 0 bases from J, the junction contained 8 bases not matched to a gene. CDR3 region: CASSLGQGIYSNQPQHF. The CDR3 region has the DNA TGTGCCAGCAGCCTGGGACAGGGAATCTATAGCAATCAGCCCCAGCATTTT.

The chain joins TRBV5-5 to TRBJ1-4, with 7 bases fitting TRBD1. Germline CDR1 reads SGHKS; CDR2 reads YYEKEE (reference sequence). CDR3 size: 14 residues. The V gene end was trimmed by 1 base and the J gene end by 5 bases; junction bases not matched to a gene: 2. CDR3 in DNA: TGTGCCAGCAGCTTGACAGGGGCGAATGAAAAACTGTTTTTT. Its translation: CASSLTGANEKLFF.

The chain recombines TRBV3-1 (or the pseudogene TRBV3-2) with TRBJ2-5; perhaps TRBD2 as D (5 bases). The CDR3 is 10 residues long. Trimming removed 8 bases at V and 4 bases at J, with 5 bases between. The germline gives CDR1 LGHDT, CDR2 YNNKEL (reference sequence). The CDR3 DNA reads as TGTGCCAGCGAGGGAGAGACCCAGTACTTC. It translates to CASEGETQYF.

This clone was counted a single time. The CDR3 DNA reads TGTGCCAGTAGTGTCGACAGGCTCTCGGATGAGCAGTTCTTC. This codes for CASSVDRLSDEQFF. The J gene is TRBJ2-1, the V gene TRBV19; the D gene is possibly TRBD1 (6 bases). There are 14 residues in the CDR3. V lost 5 bases and J 8 bases, leaving 16 bases between the germline ends. The V gene's germline CDR1 is LNHDA and CDR2 SQIVND (reference sequence).

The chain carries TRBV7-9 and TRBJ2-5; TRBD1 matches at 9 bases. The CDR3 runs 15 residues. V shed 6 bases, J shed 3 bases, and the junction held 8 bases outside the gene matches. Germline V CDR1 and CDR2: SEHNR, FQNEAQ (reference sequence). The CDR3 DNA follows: TGTGCCAGCAGTCGAGACAGGGGGTGGAAAGAGACCCAGTACTTC. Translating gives CASSRDRGWKETQYF.

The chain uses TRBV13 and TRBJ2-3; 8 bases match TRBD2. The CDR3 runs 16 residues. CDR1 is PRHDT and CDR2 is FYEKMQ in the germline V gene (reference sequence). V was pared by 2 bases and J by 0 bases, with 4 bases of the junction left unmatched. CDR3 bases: TGTGCCAGCAGCTTATGGCGGGGGGCCAGCACAGATACGCAGTATTTT. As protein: CASSLWRGASTDTQYF.